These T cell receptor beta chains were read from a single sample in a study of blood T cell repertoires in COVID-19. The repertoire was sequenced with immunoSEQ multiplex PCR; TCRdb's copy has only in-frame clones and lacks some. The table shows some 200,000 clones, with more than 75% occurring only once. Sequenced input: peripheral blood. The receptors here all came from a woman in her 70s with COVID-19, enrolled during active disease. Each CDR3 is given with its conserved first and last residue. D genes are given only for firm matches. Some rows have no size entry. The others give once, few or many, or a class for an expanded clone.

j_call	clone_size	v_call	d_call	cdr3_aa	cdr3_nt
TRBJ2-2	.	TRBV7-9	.	CASSREVTRNTGELFF	TGTGCCAGCAGCCGTGAGGTAACCCGTAACACCGGGGAGCTGTTTTTT
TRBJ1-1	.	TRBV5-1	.	CASSLMRDTSGDTEAFF	TGCGCCAGCAGCTTGATGAGGGACACTTCGGGTGACACTGAAGCTTTCTTT
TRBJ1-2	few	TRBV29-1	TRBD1	CSGQGESYGYTF	TGCAGCGGACAGGGAGAGTCCTATGGCTACACCTTC
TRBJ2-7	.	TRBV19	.	CASSLGVIGEQYF	TGTGCCAGTAGTCTCGGGGTAATCGGCGAGCAGTACTTC
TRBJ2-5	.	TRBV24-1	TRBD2	CATSDSGLAGQETQYF	TGTGCCACCAGTGATTCCGGACTAGCGGGACAAGAGACCCAGTACTTC
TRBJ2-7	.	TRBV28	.	CASSSPLDGNSYEQYF	TGTGCCAGCAGTTCACCCCTAGACGGGAACTCCTACGAGCAGTACTTC
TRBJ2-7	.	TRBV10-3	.	CAISEWRGSSYEQYF	TGTGCCATCAGTGAGTGGCGGGGAAGCTCCTACGAGCAGTACTTC
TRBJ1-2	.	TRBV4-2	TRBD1	CASSQQGARSGGIGYTF	TGTGCCAGCAGCCAGCAGGGGGCGCGGAGTGGGGGTATTGGCTACACCTTC
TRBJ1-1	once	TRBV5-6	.	CASSFLGHLNTEAFF	TGTGCCAGCAGCTTTTTGGGACATCTGAACACTGAAGCTTTCTTT
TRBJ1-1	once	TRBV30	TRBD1	CAWRTQSTGVWEAFF	TGTGCCTGGAGGACCCAATCAACAGGGGTTTGGGAAGCTTTCTTT
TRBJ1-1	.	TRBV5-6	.	CASSRGYRVTEAFF	TGTGCCAGCAGCCGTGGGTACAGGGTAACTGAAGCTTTCTTT
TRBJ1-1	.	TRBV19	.	CASSSDTEAFF	TGTGCCAGTAGCTCGGACACTGAAGCTTTCTTT
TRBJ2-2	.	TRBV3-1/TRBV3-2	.	CASSPLTATGELFF	TGTGCCAGCAGCCCCCTGACAGCTACCGGGGAGCTGTTTTTT
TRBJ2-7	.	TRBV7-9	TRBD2	CASSLDSRLAGDEQYF	TGTGCCAGCAGCCTAGACTCCCGGCTAGCGGGAGACGAGCAGTACTTC
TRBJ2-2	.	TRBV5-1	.	CASSLAGELFF	TGCGCCAGCTCCCTTGCGGGGGAGCTGTTTTTT
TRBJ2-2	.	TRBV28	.	CASSHADRKNTGELFF	TGTGCCAGCAGTCATGCCGACAGGAAGAACACCGGGGAGCTGTTTTTT
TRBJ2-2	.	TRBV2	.	CASPDGEGGGTGELFF	TGTGCCAGCCCTGACGGTGAGGGAGGAGGCACCGGGGAGCTGTTTTTT
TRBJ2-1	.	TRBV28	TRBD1	CASLGQGAGYNEQFF	TGTGCCAGCTTGGGACAGGGGGCGGGCTACAATGAGCAGTTCTTC
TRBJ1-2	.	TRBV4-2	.	CASSHPDRMNYGYTF	TGTGCCAGCAGCCACCCCGACAGGATGAACTATGGCTACACCTTC